This T cell receptor beta chain was obtained from a study of spatial heterogeneity in lung cancer. Study as a whole: Tumor-region counts of TCR transcripts tracked strongly with a T cell module score from matched bulk RNA-seq.

TCRdb processed the 5' RACE reads anew with MiXCR; each CDR3 protein has one entry. The data show around 1,200 distinct CDR3 sequences, 15% to 20% seen once. This clonotype was seen a few times. Its cognate antigen is unknown. Study-wide points: Counts that tracked tumor mutation counts were those of expanded intratumoral alpha and beta TCRs.

Time point defined: sample taken at primary tumor resection. The donor group consisted of around 70 patients who had untreated, early-stage non-small cell lung cancer. Whole RNA was taken from tumor, nontumor lung or frozen PBMC; it was then sequenced unsorted. The receptor was isolated from a male donor with early-stage non-small cell lung cancer. The sequencing here drew on lung tumor tissue, taken at surgery.

CDR3 loop: CASSWDSSGANVLTF. The CDR3 DNA sequence: TGTGCCAGCAGTTGGGACAGCTCTGGGGCCAACGTCCTGACTTTC. The rearrangement uses TRBV6-2 or TRBV6-3 and TRBJ2-6; 7 nucleotides line up with TRBD1. The CDR3 has 15 amino acids. The V segment lost 4 bases and the J segment 0 bases; nucleotides outside the gene matches: 0. Germline V gives CDR1 MNHEY, CDR2 SVGEGT.